Listed here are 30 T cell receptor beta chains from one sample, sequenced in a study of T cells in Graves' hyperthyroidism and ophthalmopathy. There were TCR beta CDR3 regions amplified from RNA transcripts. First-round RT-PCR with HTBI primers amplified the TCR CDR3 region. TCRdb fed the multiplex PCR reads into MiXCR, producing one record per CDR3 protein. The table includes hundreds of thousands of distinct CDR3 sequences, 24% detected once. Sequenced material: blood. These receptor sequences come from a young woman with Graves' ophthalmopathy.

This clonotype was recorded at least ten times. CDR3 sequence: CASSYDPGTGRTEAFF. In nucleotides, the CDR3 is TGTGCCAGCAGTTACGATCCCGGGACAGGGAGGACTGAAGCTTTCTTT. The chain employs TRBV6-2 or TRBV6-3 and TRBJ1-1, with 9 bases identical to TRBD1. V lost 2 bases and J lost 5; bases outside the gene matches: 9. The CDR3 covers 16 residues. Germline V gene lookup returns CDR1 MNHEY and CDR2 SVGEGT.

As regards this clonotype: A much larger clone lies one base from this, so it may be a read error. This chain connects TRBV5-1 to TRBJ2-7; a possible D gene is TRBD2 (6 bases). The CDR3 consists of 14 residues. Trimming removed 5 bases at V and 4 bases at J, with 16 bases between. Germline CDR1 reads SGHRS; CDR2 reads YFSETQ. The CDR3 nucleotides read TGCGCCAGCAGACACCGGGGGTTGGGGTACGAGCAGTACTTC. It codes for CASRHRGLGYEQYF. Supplemented by reference TRBV5-1 and TRBJ2-7, the full variable domain reads KAGVTQTPRYLIKTRGQQVTLSCSPISGHRSVSWYQQTPGQGLQFLFEYFSETQRNKGNFPGRFSGRQFSNSRSEMNVSTLELGDSALYLCASRHRGLGYEQYFGPGTRLTVT.

This clonotype was counted between two and nine times. V gene TRBV2 combines with J gene TRBJ2-7; D is perhaps TRBD1 (6 bases). The CDR3 spans 14 residues. The V and J ends lost 8 bases and 3 bases respectively, with 17 bases between them. The V gene's germline CDR1 is SNHLY and CDR2 FYNNEI. CDR3 protein: CASRRLQGFYEQYF. CDR3 nucleotides: TGTGCCAGCCGAAGACTACAGGGTTTCTACGAGCAGTACTTC.

As concerns this clonotype: This sequence may be a read error, since a much larger clone differs from it by one base. This sequence joins TRBV28 and TRBJ1-5; D remains unclear. With 2 bases removed from V and 6 bases from J, the gap between germline ends came to 5 bases. The CDR3 contains 12 residues. CDR1 is MDHEN, CDR2 SYDVKM, per germline. The CDR3 protein is CASSLIAQPQHF. The CDR3, as DNA: TGTGCCAGCAGTTTAATAGCTCAGCCCCAGCATTTT.

In its sample, this clonotype was seen many times. This chain joins TRBV27 and TRBJ1-5, with a weak D call TRBD1 (6 bases). Trimming removed 5 bases at V and 6 bases at J, with 11 bases between. This CDR3 has 13 residues. The germline CDR1 and CDR2 sequences are MNHEY and SMNVEV (reference sequence). This CDR3 reads CASSRAGAQPQHF. The CDR3 DNA follows: TGTGCCAGCAGTCGGGCGGGGGCTCAGCCCCAGCATTTT.

The gene calls are TRBV5-1 and TRBJ1-2; TRBD1 might be the D (6 bases). Germline CDR1 reads SGHRS; CDR2 reads YFSETQ. V was trimmed by 4 bases and J by 7 bases, leaving 14 bases between them. The CDR3 extends over 13 amino acids. Here the CDR3 reads CASSQTGVCGYTF. The CDR3 nucleotides are TGCGCCAGCAGCCAGACAGGCGTGTGTGGCTACACCTTC.

This clonotype was found a few times. Compared with germline, one end of the junction differs, possibly owing to a read error. The chain is built from TRBV6-5 and TRBJ2-7, with 7 bases lining up with TRBD1. CDR1 and CDR2 from the germline V gene are MNHEY and SVGAGI. The CDR3 is made up of 14 amino acids. As DNA, the CDR3 is TGTGCCAGCAGTAACTCCGGACAGGATCGGGAGCAGTACTTC. It codes for CASSNSGQDREQYF.

This clonotype was detected a few times. The chain carries TRBV20-1 and TRBJ2-7; no firm D call. The CDR3 contains 14 residues. The V gene lost 6 bases and the J gene lost 6 bases, with 21 bases spanning the gap. The germline CDR1 and CDR2 sequences are DFQATT and SNEGSKA (reference sequence). The CDR3 here is CSASVPILMGEQYF. The CDR3 region has the DNA TGCAGTGCAAGTGTTCCTATCCTTATGGGCGAGCAGTACTTC.

The table lists this clonotype with many counts. This chain connects TRBV2 to TRBJ2-2; D could derive from TRBD1 or TRBD2 (5 bases each). CDR3 length: 13 amino acids. Germline CDR1 and CDR2: SNHLY and FYNNEI. The V end was cut by 2 bases, the J end by 6 bases, with 7 bases between. The DNA of the CDR3 is TGTGCCAGCAGTGAAAAGGGACCCGGGGAGCTGTTTTTT. The encoded protein is CASSEKGPGELFF.

This clonotype was observed many times. The V call is TRBV6-1, the J call TRBJ2-5; a weak D match, TRBD1 (7 bases). Germline CDR1 and CDR2: MNHNS and SASEGT. V lost 4 bases and J 5 bases, leaving 20 bases between the germline ends. The CDR3 runs 16 residues. This CDR3 reads CASSAGTEKGGETQYF. The CDR3 DNA sequence: TGTGCCAGCAGTGCCGGGACAGAAAAGGGAGGTGAGACCCAGTACTTC.

About this clonotype itself: A clone one base away is much larger, so this may be a read error. V gene TRBV4-2 combines with J gene TRBJ1-2; 9 bases line up with TRBD1. The CDR3 consists of 11 residues. Germline CDR1 LGHNA, CDR2 YNFKEQ. For the CDR3, the DNA is TGTGCCAGCAGCCAAGAACAGGGGGCAAGCTTC. Translated, it gives CASSQEQGASF.

This clonotype came up a few times. The chain carries TRBV6-1 and TRBJ1-1; possibly TRBD1 for D (6 bases). The CDR3 contains 14 residues. Germline lookup yields CDR1 MNHNS and CDR2 SASEGT. V was trimmed by 7 bases and J by 0 bases, leaving 12 bases between them. Here the CDR3 DNA reads TGTGCCAGCACCGAGGGACATCTGAACACTGAAGCTTTCTTT. Translated: CASTEGHLNTEAFF.

There are many counts of this clonotype. The chain combines TRBV28 with TRBJ1-5; perhaps TRBD1 as D (6 bases). The CDR3 has 17 residues. Trimming pared 6 bases from V and 7 bases from J, leaving 25 bases between. CDR1 is MDHEN and CDR2 is SYDVKM in the germline V gene. In nucleotides, the CDR3 is TGTGCCAGCAGGTTCCGCCGGGACACATCTCTTTACCAGCCCCAGCATTTT. Protein: CASRFRRDTSLYQPQHF.

This clonotype was seen repeatedly, ten times or more. The chain links TRBV7-9 to TRBJ1-2, with a weak D call TRBD1 (5 bases). The CDR3 totals 17 residues. The V gene lost 2 bases and the J gene lost 0 bases, with 16 bases spanning the gap. The germline V gene encodes CDR1 SEHNR and CDR2 FQNEAQ (reference sequence). The DNA for the CDR3 is TGTGCCAGCAGCTTAATGCCAGGGACGACTTCTAACTATGGCTACACCTTC. Translation gives CASSLMPGTTSNYGYTF.

Turning to this clonotype: Possible read error: a much larger clone is one base away. The V and J genes are TRBV11-2 and TRBJ2-7; 7 bases are a match to TRBD1. This CDR3 is built from 15 residues. Looked up from germline, CDR1 is SGHAT and CDR2 is FQNNGV. The CDR3 sequence is CVSSLQGTVTYEQYF. DNA for the CDR3: TGTGTCAGCAGCTTACAGGGGACCGTTACCTACGAGCAGTACTTC.

This sequence joins TRBV25-1 and TRBJ2-5; D is possibly TRBD2 (7 bases). The germline gives CDR1 MGHDK, CDR2 SYGVNS. Trimming took off 2 bases at V and 5 bases at J, with 15 bases between the two ends. This CDR3 is built from 15 residues. Here the CDR3 reads CASSEEGGAGETQYF. The CDR3 bases are TGTGCCAGCAGTGAAGAAGGGGGGGCCGGGGAGACCCAGTACTTC.

This chain connects TRBV11-2 to TRBJ2-2; no reliable D call. V was clipped by 4 bases and J by 5 bases, with 5 bases between them. Germline CDR1 SGHAT, CDR2 FQNNGV. The CDR3 runs 12 residues. For the CDR3, the DNA is TGTGCCAGCAGCTCGGTAACCGGGGAGCTGTTTTTT. Its translation: CASSSVTGELFF.

This clonotype was seen at least ten times. The V gene is TRBV2, the J gene TRBJ1-5; D ambiguous. Germline V lookup: CDR1 SNHLY, CDR2 FYNNEI. The length of the CDR3 is 15 residues. The V end lost 6 bases, the J end lost 0 bases, and 12 bases lay between the germline ends. The CDR3: CASSATPYSNQPQHF. CDR3 nucleotide sequence: TGTGCCAGCAGCGCGACACCTTATAGCAATCAGCCCCAGCATTTT.

There are a few counts of this clonotype. One junction end does not reproduce the germline sequence, and a read error may be involved. The rearrangement joins TRBV18 to TRBJ1-1; D gene uncertain. Germline V gene lookup returns CDR1 KGHSH and CDR2 LQKENI. This CDR3 contains 12 residues. The CDR3 spells CASSPLNSEAFF. CDR3 nucleotides: TGTGCCAGCTCCCCGTTGAACTCTGAAGCTTTCTTT.

This clonotype was counted only a few times. This sequence joins TRBV7-8 and TRBJ2-3; possible D gene TRBD2, 5 bases. Germline assignment: CDR1 SGHVS and CDR2 FQNEAQ. The CDR3 runs to 12 residues. Deletions cut 5 bases from V and 5 bases from J, with 8 bases between. CDR3 region: CASSITRDTQYF. As DNA, the CDR3 is TGTGCCAGCAGCATAACTAGAGATACGCAGTATTTT.

The rearrangement joins TRBV6-1 to TRBJ1-2, with D perhaps matching TRBD1 (5 bases). The CDR3 has 12 residues. Trimming removed 1 base at V and 8 bases at J, with 8 bases between. CDR1 and CDR2 (germline): MNHNS, SASEGT. The CDR3 nucleotides are TGTGCCAGCAGTGAAGGGGGGACCGGCTACACCTTC. This translates into CASSEGGTGYTF.

The chain uses TRBV15 and TRBJ2-1; 12 nucleotides align to TRBD1. V trimming: 1 base; J trimming: 0 bases; junction bases outside the gene matches: 10. Germline V gene data show CDR1 as LNHNV and CDR2 as YYDKDF (reference sequence). The CDR3 has 20 residues. The CDR3 nucleotides read TGTGCCACCAGCAGAGTCCTCGGGACAGGGGGCCTAAGCTCCTACAATGAGCAGTTCTTC. Amino acid sequence: CATSRVLGTGGLSSYNEQFF.

The chain is built from TRBV4-1 and TRBJ2-7; D might be TRBD1 or TRBD2, each matching 6 bases. CDR1 and CDR2 from the germline V gene are MGHRA and YSYEKL. V shed 1 base and J shed 3 bases, with 13 bases lying between them. The CDR3 extends over 15 amino acids. This CDR3 reads CASSQGTAGNYEQYF. The CDR3 nucleotides are TGCGCCAGCAGCCAAGGGACAGCGGGTAACTACGAGCAGTACTTC.

This clonotype has ten or more counts. This rearrangement joins TRBV6-5 to TRBJ2-7; 8 bases match TRBD2. Per germline, CDR1 MNHEY and CDR2 SVGAGI. CDR3 size: 14 residues. V lost 9 bases to trimming and J lost 3 bases; unmatched junction nucleotides: 10. CDR3 protein: CASSERGPYYEQYF. Written as DNA, the CDR3 is TGTGCCAGTTCCGAGCGGGGGCCTTACTACGAGCAGTACTTC.

Many counts were recorded for this clonotype. The genes are TRBV29-1 and TRBJ1-1, with D maybe TRBD1 (5 bases). V lost 6 bases, J lost 10 bases, and 21 bases lay in between. This CDR3 region has 13 residues. Germline assignment: CDR1 SQVTM and CDR2 ANQGSEA. The CDR3 region is CSVGGVTRVGAFF. CDR3 bases: TGCAGCGTCGGGGGGGTTACAAGGGTAGGAGCTTTCTTT.

This clonotype came up a few times. DNA of the CDR3: TGCAGTGCTAGCCGACCGGGACAGGGGTATGGCTACACCTTC. It specifies CSASRPGQGYGYTF. The chain couples TRBV20-1 to TRBJ1-2, with TRBD1 matching 10 bases. Germline CDR1 and CDR2: DFQATT and SNEGSKA (reference sequence). The CDR3 totals 14 residues. The V gene end was trimmed by 3 bases and the J gene end by 5 bases; junction bases not matched to a gene: 6.

This chain joins TRBV30 and TRBJ1-6; the match to TRBD1 covers 12 bases. Germline CDR1 and CDR2: GTSNPN and SVGIG (reference sequence). The CDR3 covers 15 residues. V lost 1 base and J lost 7; bases outside the gene matches: 2. CDR3 protein: CAWSGDRGLNSPLHF. The CDR3 DNA follows: TGTGCCTGGAGTGGGGACAGGGGGCTAAATTCACCCCTCCACTTT.

This chain connects TRBV12-3 or TRBV12-4 to TRBJ2-5; 10 nucleotides match TRBD2. V lost 5 bases to trimming and J lost 4 bases; unmatched junction nucleotides: 4. The CDR3 length is 14 residues. The CDR3 coding sequence is TGTGCCAGCAGTGCGGGACTAGCGACAGAGACCCAGTACTTC. This codes for CASSAGLATETQYF.

There are many counts of this clonotype. The chain employs TRBV28 and TRBJ1-2; the D is unclear. This CDR3 region has 14 residues. V lost 1 base, J lost 4 bases, and 10 bases lay in between. CDR1 is MDHEN and CDR2 is SYDVKM in the germline V gene. In DNA form, the CDR3 reads TGTGCCAGCAGTTTATCAGGACCGCTCTATGGCTACACCTTC. Translation gives CASSLSGPLYGYTF.

The V and J genes are TRBV20-1 and TRBJ1-6; D is possibly TRBD1 (5 bases). Germline V gene sequence: CDR1 DFQATT, CDR2 SNEGSKA (reference sequence). Trimming removed 2 bases at V and 14 bases at J, with 19 bases between. CDR3 size: 14 residues. This chain's CDR3 is CSARSGTGPRTLHF. CDR3 in DNA: TGCAGTGCTAGATCCGGGACCGGGCCTCGCACCCTCCACTTT.